The entry below describes one T cell receptor beta chain. The data were produced by immunoSEQ multiplex PCR, yet TCRdb's version contains in-frame clones alone and is incomplete. The sample lists about 68,000 clones, about 90% seen once, with 0.7% to 0.95% in the top ten. The J segment lost 3 bases and the V segment lost 8 bases, leaving 16 bases of the junction unmatched. The CDR3 is made up of 17 amino acids. The germline V gene has CDR1 SNHLY and CDR2 FYNNEI. This record belongs to a study of T cell changes during pregnancy in multiple sclerosis. Material: peripheral blood, obtained in the second trimester of pregnancy. The chain employs TRBV2 and TRBJ2-7, with TRBD2 identical over 10 bases. The source of this sequence is a female donor with multiple sclerosis, enrolled in a pregnancy study. CDR3 sequence (DNA): TGTGCCAGCGTTGGGGGGCTAGCGGGGGATTCACTCTACGAGCAGTACTTC. Its translation: CASVGGLAGDSLYEQYF. The whole variable domain, filled in from reference TRBV2 and TRBJ2-7, reads EPEVTQTPSHQVTQMGQEVILRCVPISNHLYFYWYRQILGQKVEFLVSFYNNEISEKSEIFDDQFSVERPDGSNFTLKIRSTKLEDSAMYFCASVGGLAGDSLYEQYFGPGTRLTVT.